The 2 T cell receptor beta chains below all came from one sample that was sequenced in a study of control samples from healthy donors and cancer patients. Measured with immunoSEQ multiplex PCR; TCRdb has only the in-frame clones, and not every one. This table holds approximately 130,000 clones, around nine tenths found once. Sequencing used blood. These receptors were taken from a man younger than 40 in good health.

In its sample, this clone was seen a few times. CDR3 amino acids: CASSPPLQGRGSYEQYF. The CDR3 DNA sequence: TGTGCCAGCTCACCACCGTTACAGGGGAGAGGGTCCTACGAGCAGTACTTC. This chain connects TRBV18 to TRBJ2-7, with 7 bases lining up with TRBD1. The germline V gene has CDR1 KGHSH and CDR2 LQKENI. This CDR3 is 17 amino acids long. The trim removed 0 bases at V and 1 base at J, leaving 9 bases unmatched.

This clone has just one count. This rearrangement joins TRBV5-1 to TRBJ2-2; D gene unclear. V gave up 0 bases and J gave up 1 base, with 4 bases separating them. CDR1 and CDR2 from the germline V gene are SGHRS and YFSETQ. The CDR3 has 14 amino acids. This CDR3 reads CASSLGQNTGELFF. CDR3 in DNA: TGCGCCAGCAGCTTGGGACAGAACACCGGGGAGCTGTTTTTT.